This is a list of T cell receptor beta chains from one sample in a study of radiotherapy plus CTLA-4 blockade in lung cancer. Assay used: immunoSEQ multiplex PCR; TCRdb lists only in-frame clones, some missing. The sample gives 75,000 to 80,000 clones, around nine tenths of which show up once; around 0.87% is in the top ten. The material was peripheral blood, obtained from a patient treated with radiotherapy plus ipilimumab. All receptors come from a human donor with non-small cell lung cancer who had stable disease on radiotherapy plus ipilimumab. Both conserved end residues are part of each CDR3. Fields, in order: D gene, V gene, J gene, clone size, CDR3 protein, CDR3 DNA. D genes are given only for firm matches. Clone size is stated in some rows and not others, as once, few, many or a class when expanded.

TRBD1,TRBV13,TRBJ2-7,.,CASSFRDRGLDEQYF,TGTGCCAGCAGCTTCCGGGACAGGGGGCTGGACGAGCAGTACTTC
TRBD2,TRBV5-4,TRBJ2-1,.,CASSFSLAGRGEQFF,TGTGCCAGCAGCTTCTCTCTAGCGGGACGAGGTGAGCAGTTCTTC
.,TRBV29-1,TRBJ2-1,.,CSVAGEYNEQFF,TGCAGCGTTGCAGGGGAGTACAATGAGCAGTTCTTC
.,TRBV5-6,TRBJ1-6,.,CASSRLEANSPLHF,TGTGCCAGCAGCCGACTGGAGGCAAATTCACCCCTCCACTTT
.,TRBV6-1,TRBJ2-7,.,CASSLGDRSYEQYF,TGTGCCAGCAGCCTCGGGGACCGCTCCTACGAGCAGTACTTC
.,TRBV11-2,TRBJ1-1,.,CASSLGLGEAFF,TGTGCCAGCAGCTTAGGTCTCGGGGAAGCTTTCTTT
.,TRBV30,TRBJ1-4,once,CAWRGNEGKLFF,TGTGCCTGGAGGGGGAATGAGGGAAAACTGTTTTTT
.,TRBV7-9,TRBJ2-5,.,CASSPPSSLGVKVETQYF,TGTGCCAGCAGCCCCCCATCTTCGTTGGGGGTTAAGGTAGAGACCCAGTACTTC
.,TRBV6-6,TRBJ2-1,once,CASSYSWSYNEQFF,TGTGCCAGCAGTTACTCTTGGTCCTACAATGAGCAGTTCTTC
.,TRBV5-1,TRBJ2-5,.,CASSPLLARETQYF,TGCGCCAGCAGCCCGTTACTAGCCAGGGAGACCCAGTACTTC
.,TRBV25-1,TRBJ1-5,once,CASSDRINQPQHF,TGTGCCAGCAGTGACAGAATCAATCAGCCCCAGCATTTT
.,TRBV7-3,TRBJ2-2,.,CASSLNRAGTGELFF,TGTGCCAGCAGCTTAAACAGGGCGGGCACCGGGGAGCTGTTTTTT
.,TRBV6-6,TRBJ1-1,.,CASSPRGGDTEAFF,TGTGCCAGCAGCCCTCGGGGAGGGGACACTGAAGCTTTCTTT
.,TRBV9,TRBJ2-1,few,CASSAAGSEQFF,TGTGCCAGCAGCGCCGCAGGGAGTGAGCAGTTCTTC
TRBD2,TRBV7-9,TRBJ2-5,.,CASGLAGGETQYF,TGTGCCAGCGGCCTAGCGGGAGGAGAGACCCAGTACTTC
.,TRBV29-1,TRBJ2-7,.,CSVVRDNYEQYF,TGCAGCGTCGTACGGGACAACTACGAGCAGTACTTC
.,TRBV6-1,TRBJ2-5,.,CASKGAGQETQYF,TGTGCCAGCAAAGGGGCGGGCCAAGAGACCCAGTACTTC
TRBD1,TRBV19,TRBJ2-7,.,CARSTGTISYEQYF,TGTGCCAGATCGACAGGGACAATCTCCTACGAGCAGTACTTC
.,TRBV11-1,TRBJ2-5,.,CASSSGVQETQYF,TGTGCCAGCAGCTCCGGGGTCCAAGAGACCCAGTACTTC
.,TRBV6-5,TRBJ2-7,.,CASSYSAGGDEQYF,TGTGCCAGCAGTTACTCTGCAGGGGGGGACGAGCAGTACTTC
.,TRBV19,TRBJ2-7,.,CASSTFGSYEQYF,TGTGCCAGTAGCACGTTTGGTTCCTACGAGCAGTACTTC
TRBD1,TRBV27,TRBJ1-6,.,CASSFTGGAGQYSPLHF,TGTGCCAGCAGTTTCACCGGGGGAGCGGGACAGTATTCACCCCTCCACTTT
.,TRBV7-9,TRBJ2-5,.,CASSLDPGRETQYF,TGTGCCAGCAGCTTAGATCCGGGGAGAGAGACCCAGTACTTC
TRBD2,TRBV18,TRBJ2-6,.,CASRTSPGLASSGANVLTF,TGTGCCAGCCGCACTTCGCCGGGACTAGCGAGCTCTGGGGCCAACGTCCTGACTTTC
.,TRBV6-5,TRBJ1-4,.,CASSWTASYEKLFF,TGTGCCAGTTCTTGGACAGCATCGTATGAAAAACTGTTTTTT
.,TRBV18,TRBJ2-1,once,CASSPRPRLNSWEQFF,TGTGCCAGCTCACCTCGACCGAGGCTGAACAGCTGGGAGCAGTTCTTC
TRBD1,TRBV7-2,TRBJ2-2,.,CASSLAGQGWGGELFF,TGTGCCAGCAGCTTAGCGGGACAGGGATGGGGCGGGGAGCTGTTTTTT
TRBD2,TRBV11-2,TRBJ2-1,.,CASSSGLANEQFF,TGTGCCAGCAGCTCCGGACTAGCCAATGAGCAGTTCTTC
TRBD2,TRBV7-8,TRBJ2-1,.,CASSLGPGLAGVNEQFF,TGTGCCAGCAGCTTGGGACCGGGACTAGCGGGAGTTAATGAGCAGTTCTTC
.,TRBV19,TRBJ2-5,.,CASSRLGQQETQYF,TGTGCCAGTAGTCGACTCGGACAGCAAGAGACCCAGTACTTC
.,TRBV27,TRBJ2-7,once,CASRLRGGGSEYF,TGTGCCAGCAGACTTCGCGGGGGCGGGAGTGAGTACTTC
TRBD2,TRBV7-3,TRBJ2-3,.,CASSLWPLAGGEADTQYF,TGTGCCAGCAGCTTATGGCCCCTAGCGGGAGGTGAGGCAGATACGCAGTATTTT
.,TRBV7-6,TRBJ1-3,.,CASSLKADAGNTIYF,TGTGCCAGCAGCTTAAAAGCCGACGCTGGAAACACCATATATTTT
TRBD1,TRBV19,TRBJ1-5,.,CATIGQGYQPQHF,TGTGCCACTATCGGACAGGGCTATCAGCCCCAGCATTTT
.,TRBV5-1,TRBJ2-7,.,CASSPVYEQYF,TGCGCCAGCAGCCCCGTGTACGAGCAGTACTTC
.,TRBV7-9,TRBJ2-7,few,CAISDQRDEQYF,TGTGCCATATCTGACCAAAGGGATGAGCAGTACTTC
.,TRBV28,TRBJ2-5,.,CASSSVRLTETQYF,TGTGCCAGCAGTTCGGTTCGGTTGACAGAGACCCAGTACTTC
.,TRBV4-1,TRBJ2-1,.,CASSRNRDSYNEQFF,TGCGCCAGCAGCCGAAACCGGGACTCCTACAATGAGCAGTTCTTC
.,TRBV4-2,TRBJ1-6,.,CASSQDGGSAAHSPLHF,TGTGCCAGCAGCCAAGATGGAGGGAGTGCGGCCCATTCACCCCTCCACTTT
.,TRBV28,TRBJ1-3,once,CASSSRGGPSGNTIYF,TGTGCCAGCAGTAGCCGCGGGGGTCCGTCGGGAAACACCATATATTTT